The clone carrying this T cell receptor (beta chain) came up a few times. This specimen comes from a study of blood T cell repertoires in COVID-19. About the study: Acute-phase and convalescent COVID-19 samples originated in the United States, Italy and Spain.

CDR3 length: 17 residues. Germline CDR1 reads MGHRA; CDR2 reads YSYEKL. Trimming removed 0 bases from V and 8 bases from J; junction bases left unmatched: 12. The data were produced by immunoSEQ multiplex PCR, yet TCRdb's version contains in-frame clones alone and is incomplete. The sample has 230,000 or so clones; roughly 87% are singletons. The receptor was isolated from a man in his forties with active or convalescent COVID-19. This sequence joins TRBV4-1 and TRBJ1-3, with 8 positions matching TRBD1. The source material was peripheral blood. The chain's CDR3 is CASSQETPTGERDTIYF. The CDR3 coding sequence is TGCGCCAGCAGCCAAGAAACCCCGACAGGGGAGAGAGACACCATATATTTT.